These T cell receptor beta chains were read from a single sample in a study of blood T cells in healthy people across ages. MiXCR was run by TCRdb on the 5' RACE reads, yielding one entry per CDR3 protein. The sample shows about 1.5 million distinct CDR3 sequences, 40% to 50% of them seen only once. Sequencing used blood. The receptors were sampled from a woman between 18 and 30 years old in good health. Both conserved end residues are part of each CDR3. The D gene is left open where the match is weak. The listing skips clone size in some rows; elsewhere it reads once, few, many or a size class.

D	size	V	J	DNA	CDR3
.	.	TRBV6-6	TRBJ1-5	TGTGCCAGCAACCAGTTGGGCGGCTGGCGTAGCAATCAGCCCCAGCATTTT	CASNQLGGWRSNQPQHF
.	.	TRBV12-3/TRBV12-4	TRBJ2-3	TGTGCCAGCGGTTTCGGGCGGGGAGTGAGAGGAGATACGCAGTATTTT	CASGFGRGVRGDTQYF
.	.	TRBV6-2/TRBV6-3	TRBJ1-3	TGTGCCAGCAGTACTACTGGAAACACCATATATTTT	CASSTTGNTIYF
TRBD2	few	TRBV27	TRBJ2-7	TGTGCCAGCAGTCTCTACTCCGGGACTAGCGGTTACGAGCAGTACTTC	CASSLYSGTSGYEQYF
.	.	TRBV9	TRBJ1-2	TGTGCCAGCAGCCCCCGACAGGACACTCTATGGGGCTACACCTTC	CASSPRQDTLWGYTF
TRBD2	few	TRBV6-5	TRBJ2-5	TGTGCCAGCAGTTACTCGATTAGCGGGGTCTTTGGGGAGACCCAGTACTTC	CASSYSISGVFGETQYF
.	.	TRBV6-2/TRBV6-3	TRBJ2-7	TGTGCCAGCAGTGTCCTACAGGGACCCGAGCAGTACTTC	CASSVLQGPEQYF
.	.	TRBV4-1	TRBJ2-7	TGCGCCAGCAGCCAGCCCCCCGAGGGGACTTCCCCCTACGAGCAGTACTTC	CASSQPPEGTSPYEQYF
.	.	TRBV21-1	TRBJ2-7	TGTCCCGGAAATGGGCAGGGGAGAGGAACCTACGAGCAGTACTTC	CPGNGQGRGTYEQYF
.	.	TRBV20-1	TRBJ1-1	TGCAGTGCTAGAGCAGCGGCTGAAGCTTTCTTT	CSARAAAEAFF
.	.	TRBV6-1	TRBJ1-6	TGTGCCAGCAGTGTAACGCCACGGGGCGAGGGCTATAATTCACCCCTCCACTTT	CASSVTPRGEGYNSPLHF
.	.	TRBV11-1	TRBJ2-6	TGTGCCAGCAGCTTACGGGCTGTAGGGAGCTCTGGGGCCAACGTCCTGACTTTC	CASSLRAVGSSGANVLTF
.	.	TRBV10-3	TRBJ2-2	TGTGCCATCAGTGAGTCGCCACAGCCGAACACCGGGGAGCTGTTTTTT	CAISESPQPNTGELFF
TRBD2	.	TRBV10-2	TRBJ2-7	TGCGCCAGCAGTCGGACTAGCGGGGCCGACAATGAGCAGTACTTC	CASSRTSGADNEQYF
.	.	TRBV5-5	TRBJ1-3	TGTGCCAGCAGCTTGGAGAGACGGTTATCTGGAAACACCATATATTTT	CASSLERRLSGNTIYF
.	few	TRBV7-2	TRBJ1-2	TGTGCCAGCAGCCCTCAAATCGACTATGGCTACACCTTC	CASSPQIDYGYTF
.	many	TRBV12-3/TRBV12-4	TRBJ1-5	TGTGCCAGCAGTACGGCCGGGGGTACCGGACAGCCCCAGCATTTT	CASSTAGGTGQPQHF
.	.	TRBV9	TRBJ1-2	TGTGCCAGCACGGGGGGCTTGCGTGGTTACACCTTC	CASTGGLRGYTF
TRBD1	once	TRBV27	TRBJ1-2	TGTGCCAGCAGTTTATCGTTAGGGACAGTATATGGCTGCACCTTC	CASSLSLGTVYGCTF
.	.	TRBV4-1	TRBJ1-1	TGCGCCAGCAGCCAAAGATCGGGTGTTCTTTCGGAAACTGAAGCTTTCTTT	CASSQRSGVLSETEAFF
.	.	TRBV5-1	TRBJ2-3	TGCGCCAGCAGCCTGTGGAGAAGTCTGCCCGATACGCAGTATTTT	CASSLWRSLPDTQYF
.	.	TRBV29-1	TRBJ1-4	TGCAGCGTTGGGATTACAGGGGAAAAACTGTTTTTT	CSVGITGEKLFF
TRBD1	few	TRBV27	TRBJ2-3	TGTGCCAGCAGTTTCCCTAACGGACAGGGGGCGGGAGATACGCAGTATTTT	CASSFPNGQGAGDTQYF
.	.	TRBV29-1	TRBJ1-2	TGCAGCGTTGAACCGTCTTACGGGGGGGTCTTCTATGGCTACACCTTC	CSVEPSYGGVFYGYTF